Shown below are 3 T cell receptor beta chains from a single sample sequenced in a study of blood T cell repertoires in COVID-19. Sequencing was performed with immunoSEQ multiplex PCR; in TCRdb, only in-frame clones are kept and a portion is missing. The sample lists about 11,000 clones, around four fifths occurring once. Sequencing used peripheral blood. Receptors were obtained from a man aged 50-60 years with active COVID-19.

This clone has a single count. The CDR3 DNA reads as TGTGCCAGCAGCCCTACGACTAGCGGGCACTCCTACGAGCAGTACTTC. Translation gives CASSPTTSGHSYEQYF. The chain joins TRBV7-2 to TRBJ2-7; 10 bases are a match to TRBD2. Germline CDR1 reads SGHTA; CDR2 reads FQGNSA. This CDR3 is built from 16 residues. Trimming at V came to 5 bases and at J to 0 bases, leaving 7 bases not matched to a gene.

The chain recombines TRBV9 with TRBJ2-3, with 12 bases that match TRBD2. The junction had 9 bases not matched to a gene; V was cut back by 0 bases and J by 4 bases. Germline CDR1 is SGDLS and CDR2 is YYNGEE. The CDR3 is made up of 18 amino acids. The CDR3 sequence: CASSVDALLAGGADTQYF. Written as DNA, the CDR3 is TGTGCCAGCAGCGTAGACGCCCTCCTAGCGGGAGGGGCAGATACGCAGTATTTT.

The rearrangement joins TRBV9 to TRBJ2-7, with 9 bases lining up with TRBD1. Germline CDR1 reads SGDLS; CDR2 reads YYNGEE. V dropped 0 bases and J dropped 5; count of bases not matched to a gene: 6. This CDR3 is 15 amino acids long. CDR3 DNA: TGTGCCAGCAGCGTAGATGGGACAGGGTTTGACGAGCAGTACTTC. This translates into CASSVDGTGFDEQYF.